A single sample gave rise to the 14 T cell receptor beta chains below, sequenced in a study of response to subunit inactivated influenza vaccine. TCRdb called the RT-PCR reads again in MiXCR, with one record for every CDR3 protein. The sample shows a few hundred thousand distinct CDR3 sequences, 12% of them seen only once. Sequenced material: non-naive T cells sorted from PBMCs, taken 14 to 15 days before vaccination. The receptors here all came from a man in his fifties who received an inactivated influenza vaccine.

Here the CDR3 reads CASSQDRVNSPLHF. Written as DNA, the CDR3 is TGTGCCAGCAGCCAGGACCGGGTGAATTCACCCCTCCACTTT. V gene TRBV3-1 combines with J gene TRBJ1-6; no clear D gene. From germline, CDR1 is LGHDT and CDR2 YNNKEL (reference sequence). The CDR3 extends over 14 amino acids. Trimming shortened V by 3 bases and J by 7 bases, and 10 bases separated the two germline ends.

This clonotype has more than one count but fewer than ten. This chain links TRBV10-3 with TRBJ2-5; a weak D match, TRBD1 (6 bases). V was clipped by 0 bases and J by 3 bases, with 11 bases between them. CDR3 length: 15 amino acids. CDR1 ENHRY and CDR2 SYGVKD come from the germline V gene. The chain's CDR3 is CAISESGQMEETQYF. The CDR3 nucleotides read TGTGCCATCAGTGAGTCCGGACAGATGGAAGAGACCCAGTACTTC.

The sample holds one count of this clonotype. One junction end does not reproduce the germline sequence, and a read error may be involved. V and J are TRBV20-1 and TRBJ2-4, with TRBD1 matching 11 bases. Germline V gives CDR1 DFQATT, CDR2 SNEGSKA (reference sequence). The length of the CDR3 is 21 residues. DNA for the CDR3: TGCAGCGCTAGAGGCGGCTGGGTGGACAGGGGGCGATCTTTAGCCAAAATCATTCAGTACTTC. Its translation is CSARGGWVDRGRSLAKIIQYF.

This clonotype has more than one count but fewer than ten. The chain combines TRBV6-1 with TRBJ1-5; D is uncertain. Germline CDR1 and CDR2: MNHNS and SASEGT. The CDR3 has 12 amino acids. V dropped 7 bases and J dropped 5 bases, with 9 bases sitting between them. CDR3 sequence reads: CASTFSDQPQHF. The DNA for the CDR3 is TGTGCCAGCACCTTCTCCGATCAGCCCCAGCATTTT.

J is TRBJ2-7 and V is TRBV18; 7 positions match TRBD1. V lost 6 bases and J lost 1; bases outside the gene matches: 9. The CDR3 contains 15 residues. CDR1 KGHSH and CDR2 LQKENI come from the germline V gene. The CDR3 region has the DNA TGTGCCAGCTCCATGGGACAGCAGTCTTCCTACGAGCAGTACTTC. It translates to CASSMGQQSSYEQYF. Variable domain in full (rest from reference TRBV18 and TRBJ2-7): NAGVMQNPRHLVRRRGQEARLRCSPMKGHSHVYWYRQLPEEGLKFMVYLQKENIIDESGMPKERFSAEFPKEGPSILRIQQVVRGDSAAYFCASSMGQQSSYEQYFGPGTRLTVT.

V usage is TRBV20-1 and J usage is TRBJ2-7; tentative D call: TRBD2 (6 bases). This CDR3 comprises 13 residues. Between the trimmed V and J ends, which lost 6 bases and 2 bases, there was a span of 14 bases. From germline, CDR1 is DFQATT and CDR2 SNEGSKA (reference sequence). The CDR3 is CSALTPGAYEQYF. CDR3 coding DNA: TGCAGTGCCCTTACCCCGGGAGCCTACGAGCAGTACTTC.

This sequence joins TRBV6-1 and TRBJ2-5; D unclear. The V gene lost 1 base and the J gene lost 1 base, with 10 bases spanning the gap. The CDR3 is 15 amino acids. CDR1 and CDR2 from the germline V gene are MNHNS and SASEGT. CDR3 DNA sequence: TGTGCCAGCAGTGAAGATGCTAGGGCCCAAGAGACCCAGTACTTC. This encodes CASSEDARAQETQYF.

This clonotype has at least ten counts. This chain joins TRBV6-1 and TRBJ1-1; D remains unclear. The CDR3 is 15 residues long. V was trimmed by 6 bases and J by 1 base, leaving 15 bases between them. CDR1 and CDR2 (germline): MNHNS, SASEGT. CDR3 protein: CASSSGYSGNTEAFF. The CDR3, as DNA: TGTGCCAGCAGCTCCGGCTACAGTGGGAACACTGAAGCTTTCTTT.

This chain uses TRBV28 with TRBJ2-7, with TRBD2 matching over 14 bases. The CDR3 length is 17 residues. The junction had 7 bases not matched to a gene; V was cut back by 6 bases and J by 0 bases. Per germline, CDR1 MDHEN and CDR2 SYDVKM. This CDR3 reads CASRMTSGRVSSYEQYF. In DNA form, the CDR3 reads TGTGCCAGCAGAATGACTAGCGGGAGGGTCAGCTCCTACGAGCAGTACTTC.

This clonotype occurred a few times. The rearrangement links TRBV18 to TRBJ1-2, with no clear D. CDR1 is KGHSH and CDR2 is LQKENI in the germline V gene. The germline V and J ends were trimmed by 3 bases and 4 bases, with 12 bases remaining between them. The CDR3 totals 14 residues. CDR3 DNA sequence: TGTGCCAGCTCACCTGCGGCGGAGTCCTATGGCTACACCTTC. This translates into CASSPAAESYGYTF.

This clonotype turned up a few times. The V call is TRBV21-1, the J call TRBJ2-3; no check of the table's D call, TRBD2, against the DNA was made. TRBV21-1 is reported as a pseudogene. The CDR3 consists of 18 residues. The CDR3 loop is CASSKLFGRGRAADTQYF. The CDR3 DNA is TGTGCCAGCAGCAAACTTTTCGGTCGCGGGAGGGCGGCTGATACGCAGTATTTT.

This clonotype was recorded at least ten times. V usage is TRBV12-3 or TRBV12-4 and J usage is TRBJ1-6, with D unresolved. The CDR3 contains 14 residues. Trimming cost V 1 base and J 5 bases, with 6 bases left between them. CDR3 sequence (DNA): TGTGCCAGCAGTTTAGGCATAGATAATTCACCCCTCCACTTT. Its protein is CASSLGIDNSPLHF.

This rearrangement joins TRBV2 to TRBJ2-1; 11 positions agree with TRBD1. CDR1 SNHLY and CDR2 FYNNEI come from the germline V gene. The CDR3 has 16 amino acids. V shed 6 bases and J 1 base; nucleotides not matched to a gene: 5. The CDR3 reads CASRPGTGGSYNEQFF. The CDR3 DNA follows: TGTGCCAGCAGACCCGGGACAGGGGGGTCCTACAATGAGCAGTTCTTC.

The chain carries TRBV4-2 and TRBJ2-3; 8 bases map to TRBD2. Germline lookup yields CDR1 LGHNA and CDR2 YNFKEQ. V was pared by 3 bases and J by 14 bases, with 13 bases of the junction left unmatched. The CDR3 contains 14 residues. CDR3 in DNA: TGTGCCAGCAGCCACCGACGCGGGGGGACGCAAGCGTATTTT. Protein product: CASSHRRGGTQAYF.